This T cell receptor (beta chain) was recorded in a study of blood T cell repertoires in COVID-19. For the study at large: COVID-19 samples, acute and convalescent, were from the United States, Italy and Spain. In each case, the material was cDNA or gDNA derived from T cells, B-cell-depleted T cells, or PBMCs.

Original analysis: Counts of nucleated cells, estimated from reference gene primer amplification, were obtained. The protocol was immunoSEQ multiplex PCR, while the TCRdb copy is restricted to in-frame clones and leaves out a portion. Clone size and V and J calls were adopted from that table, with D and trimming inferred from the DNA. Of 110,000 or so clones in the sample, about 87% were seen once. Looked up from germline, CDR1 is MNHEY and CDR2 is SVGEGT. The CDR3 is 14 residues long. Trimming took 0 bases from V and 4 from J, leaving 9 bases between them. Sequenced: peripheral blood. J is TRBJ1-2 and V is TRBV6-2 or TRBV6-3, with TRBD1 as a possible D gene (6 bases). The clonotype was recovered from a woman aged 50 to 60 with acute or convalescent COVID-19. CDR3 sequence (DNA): TGTGCCAGCAGTTACTCGGACAGCCTCTATGGCTACACCTTC. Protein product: CASSYSDSLYGYTF.